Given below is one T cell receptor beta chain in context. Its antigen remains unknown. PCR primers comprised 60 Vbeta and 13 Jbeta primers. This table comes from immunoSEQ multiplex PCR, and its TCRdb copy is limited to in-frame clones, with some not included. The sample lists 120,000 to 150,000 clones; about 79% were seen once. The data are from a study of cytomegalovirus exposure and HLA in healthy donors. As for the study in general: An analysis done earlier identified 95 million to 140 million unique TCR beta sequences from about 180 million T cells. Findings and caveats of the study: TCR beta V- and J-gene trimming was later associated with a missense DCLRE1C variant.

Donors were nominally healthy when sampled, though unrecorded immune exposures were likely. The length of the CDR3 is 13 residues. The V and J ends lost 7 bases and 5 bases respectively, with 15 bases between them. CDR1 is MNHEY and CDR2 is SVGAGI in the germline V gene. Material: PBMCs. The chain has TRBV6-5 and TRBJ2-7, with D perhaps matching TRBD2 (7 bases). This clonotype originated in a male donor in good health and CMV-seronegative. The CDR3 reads CASTGRGAHEQYF. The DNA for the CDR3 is TGTGCCAGCACGGGGAGGGGGGCCCACGAGCAGTACTTC.